This note documents a single T cell receptor (beta chain) sequence. There is no known antigen for this receptor. Qualities for individual bases were not recorded, and no much larger clone is one base off. The sample holds other DNA sequences that translate to the same CDR3. One collaborating source in Seattle enrolled patients while the patients were actively infected and followed the patients over time throughout the course of disease. The collaborating institutions used their own protocols to collect whole blood in K2EDTA tubes. Collaborator samples were shipped for TCRbeta analysis as frozen whole blood, isolated PBMCs, or DNA extracted from either sample type. The data were obtained in a study of blood T cell repertoires in COVID-19 (dated by TCRdb to 2018 to 2020). For the study in its entirety: The collaborator samples originated in the United States, Italy and Spain and spanned the acute and convalescent phases of COVID-19. The material from the prospective study consisted of cDNA or gDNA derived from T cells, B-cell-depleted T cells, or PBMCs. Subjects who had been exposed to COVID-19, were actively infected with it, or had recovered from it provided the deeply sampled blood TCRbeta repertoires that made up the dataset. A freely available public database, intended as a resource for researchers studying the immune response to SARS-CoV-2, is where the repertoires were released. Samples were obtained from the ongoing ImmuneRACE study (first 160 participants) and from about 1,300 subjects provided by 6 global collaborators. A de-identified subject ID, COVID-19 status, age in years and sex were almost always included in the sample metadata. Where available, HLA class I and class II types were taken from metadata supplied by the sample provider and were not determined by assay-based typing. General conclusions and limits of the study: How much clinical and demographic metadata was included differed by source and by participant, and the metadata was provided uncurated.

TCRbeta CDR3 regions were amplified from genomic DNA by means of the immunoSEQ Assay, a bias-controlled multiplex PCR. The original methods were these. The number of nucleated cells in each sample was estimated by amplification of reference gene primers within the assay. To quantify the absolute abundance of each unique TCRbeta CDR3 rearrangement, sequence reads were collapsed and filtered. For each sample, productive Simpson clonality was calculated as the square root of Simpson's diversity index over productive rearrangements. The table was pulled from immuneACCESS by TCRdb, which kept in-frame rearrangements only. Such tables lose some clones; where checked, under half of the loss comes from unresolved V genes, and the rest has no known cause. D and trimming come from the DNA, and the V and J calls and clone size come from that table. A total of roughly 220,000 clones appear in this sample, 80% to 90% of them only once. The top ten clones comprise around 7.2% of the sample.

V drops 0 bases and J drops 1 base, leaving 7 bases in between. The germline V gene specifies SGHRS as CDR1 and YFSETQ as CDR2. CDR3 length: 15 amino acids, cysteine to phenylalanine. The retained sequence is limited to the CDR3, 45 bases, with the frame set at the first base. The receptor was isolated from an elderly woman with COVID-19, enrolled during active disease. Sequencing was performed on peripheral blood. The rearrangement joined TRBV5-1 to TRBJ2-2, with no reliable assignment of the D segment. The CDR3 protein sequence reads: CASSLVPGNTGELFF. The sequenced DNA: TGCGCCAGCAGCTTGGTGCCAGGGAACACCGGGGAGCTGTTTTTT.